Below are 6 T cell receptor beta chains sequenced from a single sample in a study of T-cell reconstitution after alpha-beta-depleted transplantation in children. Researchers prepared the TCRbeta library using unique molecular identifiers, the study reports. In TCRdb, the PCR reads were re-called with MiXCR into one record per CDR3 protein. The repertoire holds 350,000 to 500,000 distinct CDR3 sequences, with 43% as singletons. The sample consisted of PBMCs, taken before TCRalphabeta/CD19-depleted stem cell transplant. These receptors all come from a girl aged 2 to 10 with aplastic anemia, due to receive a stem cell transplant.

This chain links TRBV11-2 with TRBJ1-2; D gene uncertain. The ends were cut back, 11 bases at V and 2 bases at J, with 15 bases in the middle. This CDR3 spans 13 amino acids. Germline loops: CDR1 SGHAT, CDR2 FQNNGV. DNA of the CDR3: TGTGCCTCGCGGGTCCTAACAAACTATGGCTACACCTTC. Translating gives CASRVLTNYGYTF.

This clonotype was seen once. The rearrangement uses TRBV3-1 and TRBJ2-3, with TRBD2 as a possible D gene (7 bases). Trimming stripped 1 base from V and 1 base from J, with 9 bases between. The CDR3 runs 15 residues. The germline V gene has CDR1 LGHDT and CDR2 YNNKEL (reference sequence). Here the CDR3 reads CASSQVGGGTDTQYF. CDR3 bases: TGTGCCAGCAGCCAAGTAGGGGGGGGCACAGATACGCAGTATTTT.

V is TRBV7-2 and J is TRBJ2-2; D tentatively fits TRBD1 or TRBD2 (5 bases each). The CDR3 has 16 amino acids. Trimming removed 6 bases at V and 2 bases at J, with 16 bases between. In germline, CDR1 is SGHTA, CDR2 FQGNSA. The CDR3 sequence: CASRRLGVQNTGELFF. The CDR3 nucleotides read TGTGCCAGCAGACGGTTGGGGGTCCAAAACACCGGGGAGCTGTTTTTT.

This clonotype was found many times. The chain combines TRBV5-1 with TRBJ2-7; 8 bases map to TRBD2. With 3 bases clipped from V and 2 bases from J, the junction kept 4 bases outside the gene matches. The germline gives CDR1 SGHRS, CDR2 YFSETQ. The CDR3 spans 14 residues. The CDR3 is CASSWEGLAYEQYF. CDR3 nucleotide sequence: TGCGCCAGCAGCTGGGAGGGACTAGCCTACGAGCAGTACTTC. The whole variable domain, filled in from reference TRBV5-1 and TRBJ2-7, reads KAGVTQTPRYLIKTRGQQVTLSCSPISGHRSVSWYQQTPGQGLQFLFEYFSETQRNKGNFPGRFSGRQFSNSRSEMNVSTLELGDSALYLCASSWEGLAYEQYFGPGTRLTVT.

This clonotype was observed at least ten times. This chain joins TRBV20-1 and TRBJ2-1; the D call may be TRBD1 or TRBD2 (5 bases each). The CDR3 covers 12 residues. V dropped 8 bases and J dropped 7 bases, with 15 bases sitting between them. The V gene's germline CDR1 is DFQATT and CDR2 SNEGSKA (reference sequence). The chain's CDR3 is CSLWGSENEQFF. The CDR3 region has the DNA TGCAGTTTGTGGGGGAGTGAGAATGAGCAGTTCTTC.

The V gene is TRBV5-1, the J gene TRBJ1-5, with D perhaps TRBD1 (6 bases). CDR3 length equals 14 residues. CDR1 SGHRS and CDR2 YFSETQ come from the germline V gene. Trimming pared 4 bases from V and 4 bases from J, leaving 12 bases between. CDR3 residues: CASSPTGTNQPQHF. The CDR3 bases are TGCGCCAGCAGCCCGACCGGGACAAATCAGCCCCAGCATTTT.